The 25 T cell receptor beta chains in this list originate from one sample, sequenced in a study of blood T cell repertoires in COVID-19. The method was immunoSEQ multiplex PCR; TCRdb's version includes in-frame clones alone and lacks a portion of them. Among under 150,000 clones listed, around 88% were seen once. Specimen: peripheral blood. The source is a woman aged 45-65 years who had recovered from COVID-19.

The chain joins TRBV11-3 to TRBJ2-3; TRBD2 matches at 8 bases. Trimming took 2 bases from V and 3 from J; bases not matched to a gene: 7. Germline lookup yields CDR1 SGHNT and CDR2 YENEEA. The length of the CDR3 is 16 residues. DNA of the CDR3: TGTGCCAGCAGCTTACGGTTTGTAGCGGGAACAGATACGCAGTATTTT. Amino acids: CASSLRFVAGTDTQYF.

This chain joins TRBV2 and TRBJ1-1; possible D gene TRBD1, 5 bases. V lost 4 bases, J lost 8 bases, and 8 bases lay in between. CDR3 length: 11 amino acids. Germline assignment: CDR1 SNHLY and CDR2 FYNNEI. The CDR3 loop is CASSGGREAFF. In DNA, the CDR3 is TGTGCCAGCAGTGGGGGCAGGGAAGCTTTCTTT.

This chain joins TRBV29-1 and TRBJ2-7, with D possibly being TRBD1 (6 bases). CDR3 size: 17 residues. Germline CDR1 reads SQVTM; CDR2 reads ANQGSEA. V dropped 7 bases and J dropped 0 bases, with 25 bases sitting between them. This CDR3 reads CSATSSWTALSSYEQYF. CDR3 coding DNA: TGCAGCGCTACAAGCTCTTGGACAGCCTTAAGCTCCTACGAGCAGTACTTC.

This chain connects TRBV5-4 to TRBJ2-5; 7 nucleotides agree with TRBD2. The V gene end was trimmed by 0 bases and the J gene end by 4 bases; junction bases not matched to a gene: 9. Per germline, CDR1 SGHNT and CDR2 YYREEE (reference sequence). The CDR3 spans 16 residues. CDR3 nucleotide sequence: TGTGCCAGCAGCTTGGTGGGGATGGGAGGGAGAGAGACCCAGTACTTC. Amino acids: CASSLVGMGGRETQYF.

This sequence joins TRBV30 and TRBJ2-3, with 9 bases matching TRBD1. Germline loops: CDR1 GTSNPN, CDR2 SVGIG (reference sequence). V gave up 8 bases and J gave up 0 bases; unmatched junction bases: 3. The CDR3 length is 13 residues. The CDR3 region is CAGTGPSTDTQYF. The CDR3 bases are TGTGCCGGGACAGGGCCTAGCACAGATACGCAGTATTTT.

The chain couples TRBV19 to TRBJ2-6; TRBD1 matches at 11 bases. This CDR3 comprises 18 residues. V shed 5 bases, J shed 2 bases, and the junction held 8 bases outside the gene matches. CDR1 LNHDA and CDR2 SQIVND come from the germline V gene (reference sequence). Here the CDR3 DNA reads TGTGCCAGTAGTGCCGGAGGACAGGGGGCGCCTGGGGCCAACGTCCTGACTTTC. Amino acids: CASSAGGQGAPGANVLTF.

The V call is TRBV6-5, the J call TRBJ2-5, with D perhaps matching TRBD2 (6 bases). With 5 bases removed from V and 3 bases from J, the gap between germline ends came to 13 bases. Germline CDR1 is MNHEY and CDR2 is SVGAGI. The CDR3 totals 14 residues. The CDR3 spells CASSRRGEEETQYF. CDR3 in DNA: TGTGCCAGCAGTAGGCGGGGTGAGGAAGAGACCCAGTACTTC.

V gene TRBV29-1 combines with J gene TRBJ2-1, with TRBD2 matching over 14 bases. The length of the CDR3 is 13 residues. V trimming: 8 bases; J trimming: 12 bases; junction bases outside the gene matches: 9. Germline values: CDR1 SQVTM, CDR2 ANQGSEA. The CDR3 DNA follows: TGCAGCTTCAGGACTAGCGGGGGGCCCAGGCAGTTCTTC. Translating it yields CSFRTSGGPRQFF.

This clone was seen only a few times. V gene TRBV7-9 combines with J gene TRBJ1-2, with 7 positions matching TRBD1. The junction had 5 bases not matched to a gene; V was cut back by 4 bases and J by 3 bases. CDR3 length: 14 amino acids. Looked up from germline, CDR1 is SEHNR and CDR2 is FQNEAQ (reference sequence). The CDR3: CASSSGGRDYGYTF. In DNA, the CDR3 is TGTGCCAGCAGCTCAGGGGGTCGTGACTATGGCTACACCTTC. Looking up the rest from reference TRBV7-9 and TRBJ1-2 gives the full variable domain: DTGVSQNPRHKITKRGQNVTFRCDPISEHNRLYWYRQTLGQGPEFLTYFQNEAQLEKSRLLSDRFSAERPKGSFSTLEIQRTEQGDSAMYLCASSSGGRDYGYTFGSGTRLTVV.

This clone was counted once. This sequence joins TRBV30 and TRBJ2-1, with TRBD2 as a possible D gene (5 bases). The CDR3 extends over 17 amino acids. V shed 0 bases and J shed 0 bases, with 15 bases lying between them. The germline CDR1 and CDR2 sequences are GTSNPN and SVGIG (reference sequence). CDR3 sequence: CAWSVSGSWGSYNEQFF. The CDR3 bases are TGTGCCTGGAGTGTTAGTGGGAGCTGGGGCTCCTACAATGAGCAGTTCTTC.

This sequence joins TRBV12-5 and TRBJ2-1, with D hard to call. CDR1 is LGHNT, CDR2 FRNRAP, per germline. This CDR3 comprises 14 residues. Deletions cut 6 bases from V and 1 base from J, with 10 bases between. CDR3 loop: CASGQRLSYNEQFF. The CDR3 region has the DNA TGTGCTAGTGGGCAGCGATTATCCTACAATGAGCAGTTCTTC.

J is TRBJ1-4 and V is TRBV30; D might be TRBD1 (6 bases). This CDR3 has 15 residues. Trimming pared 0 bases from V and 7 bases from J, leaving 15 bases between. CDR1 is GTSNPN, CDR2 SVGIG, per germline (reference sequence). CDR3 nucleotides: TGTGCCTGGAGTGTACGGACAGCTACTGTTGAAAAACTGTTTTTT. Its protein is CAWSVRTATVEKLFF.

As for this clone: Germline and junction disagree at one end, which may indicate a read error. The chain combines TRBV7-2 with TRBJ2-5, with D maybe TRBD1 (6 bases). Per the germline V gene, CDR1 is SGHTA and CDR2 is FQGNSA. The CDR3 covers 16 residues. This chain's CDR3 is CAGSLGARTGQETQYF. The CDR3 nucleotides are TGTGCCGGCAGCTTGGGGGCGCGTACCGGACAAGAGACCCAGTACTTC.

This rearrangement joins TRBV9 to TRBJ1-3; possibly TRBD1 for D (6 bases). Trimming pared 4 bases from V and 4 bases from J, leaving 15 bases between. Per the germline V gene, CDR1 is SGDLS and CDR2 is YYNGEE. The CDR3 consists of 15 residues. CDR3 in DNA: TGTGCCAGCAGCCCGTCTCAGGGGTCAGGAAACACCATATATTTT. This sequence encodes CASSPSQGSGNTIYF.

The V gene is TRBV24-1, the J gene TRBJ1-1, with 7 positions matching TRBD1. This CDR3 is built from 12 residues. The trim removed 3 bases at V and 9 bases at J, leaving 3 bases unmatched. Germline-derived CDR1 and CDR2 are KGHDR and SFDVKD. This CDR3 is CATSDKTGKAFF. The CDR3 nucleotides read TGTGCCACCAGTGATAAGACAGGGAAAGCTTTCTTT.

This clone has only one observation. The rearrangement links TRBV6-1 to TRBJ1-5; TRBD1 might be the D (6 bases). V dropped 1 base and J dropped 2 bases, with 12 bases sitting between them. This CDR3 is 16 amino acids long. Per the germline V gene, CDR1 is MNHNS and CDR2 is SASEGT. The CDR3 loop is CASSEVWAGGNQPQHF. DNA of the CDR3: TGTGCCAGCAGTGAAGTATGGGCAGGGGGCAATCAGCCCCAGCATTTT.

This CDR3 is CSVGVRGLYNEQFF. DNA for the CDR3: TGCAGCGTTGGAGTAAGGGGGCTTTACAATGAGCAGTTCTTC. This rearrangement joins TRBV29-1 to TRBJ2-1; 7 positions agree with TRBD1. The V gene's germline CDR1 is SQVTM and CDR2 ANQGSEA. The junction had 7 bases not matched to a gene; V was cut back by 4 bases and J by 4 bases. This CDR3 spans 14 amino acids.

V usage is TRBV7-2 and J usage is TRBJ2-2; D is ambiguous. The CDR3 totals 15 residues. Germline V lookup: CDR1 SGHTA, CDR2 FQGNSA. V lost 5 bases and J 4 bases, leaving 14 bases between the germline ends. DNA of the CDR3: TGTGCCAGCAGCCCCCCGCGGTATGGCACCGGGGAGCTGTTTTTT. Translated, it gives CASSPPRYGTGELFF.

The chain employs TRBV3-1 (or the pseudogene TRBV3-2) and TRBJ2-7; D remains unclear. Trimming shortened V by 1 base and J by 3 bases, and 7 bases separated the two germline ends. The CDR3 consists of 13 residues. Looked up from germline, CDR1 is LGHDT and CDR2 is YNNKEL (reference sequence). CDR3 sequence: CASSQAAGYEQYF. CDR3 DNA sequence: TGTGCCAGCAGCCAAGCAGCAGGCTACGAGCAGTACTTC.

CDR3 bases: TGTGCCAGCAGGGGGGGGACGGCGAACACCGGGGAGCTGTTTTTT. This gives the protein CASRGGTANTGELFF. This rearrangement joins TRBV11-2 to TRBJ2-2; 7 bases map to TRBD2. Unmatched junction bases numbered 4, after V lost 6 bases and J lost 0 bases. There are 15 residues in the CDR3. CDR1 is SGHAT and CDR2 is FQNNGV in the germline V gene.

This chain joins TRBV5-1 and TRBJ2-5; 10 bases match TRBD1. Germline CDR1 and CDR2: SGHRS and YFSETQ. V lost 3 bases and J lost 5; bases outside the gene matches: 10. The CDR3 runs to 16 residues. CDR3 in amino acids: CASSWGTGAYGETQYF. In DNA, the CDR3 is TGCGCCAGCAGCTGGGGGACAGGGGCCTATGGGGAGACCCAGTACTTC.

V usage is TRBV18 and J usage is TRBJ2-5; D is possibly TRBD1 (5 bases). The germline V and J ends were trimmed by 3 bases and 2 bases, with 10 bases remaining between them. CDR1 is KGHSH and CDR2 is LQKENI in the germline V gene. CDR3 length: 14 residues. CDR3 DNA: TGTGCCAGCTCACCTAGGGGTCTTCAAGAGACCCAGTACTTC. Its protein is CASSPRGLQETQYF.

The chain links TRBV5-1 to TRBJ2-1, with 8 bases lining up with TRBD2. CDR3 length equals 14 residues. Germline CDR1 is SGHRS and CDR2 is YFSETQ. The V and J ends lost 5 bases and 8 bases, in that order; junction bases with no gene match: 9. The CDR3 sequence: CASSMGLGGDEQFF. Written as DNA, the CDR3 is TGCGCCAGCAGTATGGGACTAGGTGGCGATGAGCAGTTCTTC.

The rearrangement joins TRBV25-1 to TRBJ1-5; 8 bases match TRBD1. This CDR3 has 14 residues. Trimming removed 3 bases from V and 5 bases from J; junction bases left unmatched: 3. CDR1 and CDR2 from the germline V gene are MGHDK and SYGVNS. Here the CDR3 DNA reads TGTGCCAGCAGTGAGACAGGGGCACATCAGCCCCAGCATTTT. It specifies CASSETGAHQPQHF.

This chain connects TRBV19 to TRBJ2-3; D is possibly TRBD1 (6 bases). In germline, CDR1 is LNHDA, CDR2 SQIVND (reference sequence). Trimming left V 7 bases short and J 1 base short, with 9 bases between. The CDR3 length is 13 residues. CDR3 sequence: CASKRTGTDTQYF. The CDR3 nucleotides are TGTGCCAGTAAAAGGACAGGCACAGATACGCAGTATTTT. The complete variable domain, with remaining parts taken from reference TRBV19 and TRBJ2-3, reads DGGITQSPKYLFRKEGQNVTLSCEQNLNHDAMYWYRQDPGQGLRLIYYSQIVNDFQKGDIAEGYSVSREKKESFPLTVTSAQKNPTAFYLCASKRTGTDTQYFGPGTRLTVL.